The clone carrying this T cell receptor beta chain was detected only a few times. Template material for amplifying TCR beta CDR3 regions consisted of RNA transcripts. The HTBI primer set was used in a first-round RT-PCR of the TCR CDR3. TCRdb used MiXCR to reprocess the multiplex PCR reads, holding one entry per CDR3 protein. The sample includes approximately 640,000 distinct CDR3 sequences, 45% seen only once; the top ten take approximately 7.2%. The record originates from a study of T cells in Graves' hyperthyroidism and ophthalmopathy. Germline CDR1 ENHRY, CDR2 SYGVKD. This CDR3 is built from 14 residues. V lost 7 bases and J 4 bases, leaving 16 bases between the germline ends.

V and J are TRBV10-3 and TRBJ1-1; TRBD1 might be the D (5 bases). The sequencing input was peripheral blood or thyroid tissue (not recorded which). The TCR was taken from an adult man with Graves' disease, either hyperthyroidism or ophthalmopathy (not recorded which). The CDR3 here is CAITGSQGTTEAFF. The CDR3 DNA reads as TGTGCCATCACCGGATCTCAGGGTACCACTGAAGCTTTCTTT.